These 6 T cell receptor beta chains were sequenced from one sample in a study of cytomegalovirus exposure and HLA in healthy donors. PCR was performed using 60 Vbeta and 13 Jbeta primers. Assay used: immunoSEQ multiplex PCR; TCRdb lists only in-frame clones, some missing. The sample has some 180,000 clones, about 80% seen once. The source material was PBMCs. The receptors originated from a middle-aged man in good health and CMV-seronegative.

V is TRBV29-1 and J is TRBJ1-2, with 12 bases aligning to TRBD1. CDR1 and CDR2 (germline): SQVTM, ANQGSEA. J lost 8 bases, V lost 7 bases, and 2 bases had no gene match. This CDR3 spans 11 amino acids. The CDR3, as DNA: TGCAGCGCCGGGACAGGGGGCGGCTACACCTTC. Translated: CSAGTGGGYTF.

The V call is TRBV5-5, the J call TRBJ2-5; a weak D match, TRBD1 (6 bases). The J call may be faulty, since TRBJ2-7 better matches the DNA end. CDR1 and CDR2 from the germline V gene are SGHKS and YYEKEE (reference sequence). The CDR3 has 14 amino acids. DNA of the CDR3: TGTGCCAGCAGCTACACAGGGAATTCCTACGAGCAGTACTTC. Translation gives CASSYTGNSYEQYF.

This clone was seen a few times. The chain uses TRBV7-3 and TRBJ2-2, with 14 bases aligning to TRBD2. CDR1 SGHTA and CDR2 FQGTGA come from the germline V gene. V shed 5 bases and J 7 bases; nucleotides not matched to a gene: 9. The CDR3 has 17 residues. The CDR3 DNA sequence: TGTGCCAGCAGCCCCACAGGGACTAGCGGGAGTGGCGGGGAGCTGTTTTTT. Its translation is CASSPTGTSGSGGELFF.

The gene calls are TRBV6-5 and TRBJ1-1; 8 bases are shared with TRBD1. Germline CDR1 reads MNHEY; CDR2 reads SVGAGI. The CDR3 runs to 15 residues. V lost 4 bases to trimming and J lost 5 bases; unmatched junction nucleotides: 9. CDR3 bases: TGTGCCAGCAGTTCCCTGACAGGGGTGGGGACTGAAGCTTTCTTT. Amino acids: CASSSLTGVGTEAFF.

The gene calls are TRBV14 and TRBJ2-1, with TRBD2 matching over 8 bases. The CDR3 loop spans 15 amino acids. V was pared by 4 bases and J by 4 bases, with 6 bases of the junction left unmatched. The V gene's germline CDR1 is SGHDN and CDR2 FVKESK. In DNA form, the CDR3 reads TGTGCCAGCAGCCCGGGACTAGTACTATACAATGAGCAGTTCTTC. This translates into CASSPGLVLYNEQFF.

The chain carries TRBV6-6 and TRBJ2-1; D may be TRBD1 (5 bases). The V end was cut by 0 bases, the J end by 6 bases, with 12 bases between. The germline CDR1 and CDR2 sequences are MNHNY and SVGAGI (reference sequence). The CDR3 extends over 15 amino acids. The CDR3 coding sequence is TGTGCCAGCAGTTACTCGGGGCCCCCTTTCAATGAGCAGTTCTTC. Translated: CASSYSGPPFNEQFF.